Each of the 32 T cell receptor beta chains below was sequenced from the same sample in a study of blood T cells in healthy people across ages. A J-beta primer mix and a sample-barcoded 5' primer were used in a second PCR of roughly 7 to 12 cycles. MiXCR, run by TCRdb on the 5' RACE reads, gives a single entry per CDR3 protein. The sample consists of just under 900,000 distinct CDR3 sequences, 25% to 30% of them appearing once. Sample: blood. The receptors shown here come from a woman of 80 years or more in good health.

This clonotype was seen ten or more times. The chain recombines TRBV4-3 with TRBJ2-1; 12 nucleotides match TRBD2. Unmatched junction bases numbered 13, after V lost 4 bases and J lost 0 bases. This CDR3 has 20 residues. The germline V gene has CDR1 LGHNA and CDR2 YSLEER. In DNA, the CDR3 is TGCGCCAGCAGCCGCACCTTACTAGCGGGGGGCTCTAGCTCCTACAATGAGCAGTTCTTC. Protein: CASSRTLLAGGSSSYNEQFF.

This CDR3 is CASSFQPGSPYF. As DNA, the CDR3 is TGTGCCAGCAGTTTCCAACCGGGGTCCCCGTACTTC. V usage is TRBV28 and J usage is TRBJ2-7; a possible D gene is TRBD2 (5 bases). Germline CDR1 reads MDHEN; CDR2 reads SYDVKM. The CDR3 spans 12 residues. V lost 3 bases and J 12 bases, leaving 15 bases between the germline ends.

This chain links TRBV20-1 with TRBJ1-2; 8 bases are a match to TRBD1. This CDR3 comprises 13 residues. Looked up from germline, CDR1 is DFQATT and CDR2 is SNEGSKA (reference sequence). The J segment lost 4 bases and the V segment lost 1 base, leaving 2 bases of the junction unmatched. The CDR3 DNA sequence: TGCAGTGCTAGAGTACAGGGGGGCTATGGCTACACCTTC. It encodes CSARVQGGYGYTF.

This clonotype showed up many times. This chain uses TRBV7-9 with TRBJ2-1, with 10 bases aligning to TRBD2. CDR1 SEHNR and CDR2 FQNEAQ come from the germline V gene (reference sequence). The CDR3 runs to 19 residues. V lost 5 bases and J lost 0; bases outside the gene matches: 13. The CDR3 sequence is CASSPSIRSSGSSYNEQFF. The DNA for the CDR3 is TGTGCCAGCAGCCCCTCGATCCGTTCTAGCGGGAGCTCCTACAATGAGCAGTTCTTC.

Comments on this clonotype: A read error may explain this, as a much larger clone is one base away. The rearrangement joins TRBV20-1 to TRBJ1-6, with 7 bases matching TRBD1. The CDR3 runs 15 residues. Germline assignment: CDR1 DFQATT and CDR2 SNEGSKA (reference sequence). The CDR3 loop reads CSARGQGGPGSPPHF. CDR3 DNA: TGCAGTGCTAGAGGGCAGGGGGGCCCAGGATCACCCCCCCACTTT.

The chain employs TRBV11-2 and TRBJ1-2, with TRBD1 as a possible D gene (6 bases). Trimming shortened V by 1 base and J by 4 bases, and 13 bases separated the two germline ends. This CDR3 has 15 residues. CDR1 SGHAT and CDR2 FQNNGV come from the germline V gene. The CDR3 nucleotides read TGTGCCAGCAGCTTAGTTGCGGGGGGCGTCTATGGCTACACCTTC. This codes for CASSLVAGGVYGYTF.

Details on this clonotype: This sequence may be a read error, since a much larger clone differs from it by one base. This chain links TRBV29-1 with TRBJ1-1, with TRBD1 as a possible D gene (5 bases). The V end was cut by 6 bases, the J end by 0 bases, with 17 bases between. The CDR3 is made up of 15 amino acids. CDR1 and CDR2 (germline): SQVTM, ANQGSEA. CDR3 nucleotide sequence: TGCAGCGTGTATCTGGCAGGGCAAATGAACACTGAAGCTTTCTTT. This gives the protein CSVYLAGQMNTEAFF.

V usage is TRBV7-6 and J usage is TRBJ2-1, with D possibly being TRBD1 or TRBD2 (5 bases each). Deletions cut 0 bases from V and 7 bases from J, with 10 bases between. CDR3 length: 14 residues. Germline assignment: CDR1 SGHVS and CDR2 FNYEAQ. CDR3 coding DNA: TGTGCCAGCAGCTTAGCGGGGGATGAAAATGAGCAGTTCTTC. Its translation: CASSLAGDENEQFF.

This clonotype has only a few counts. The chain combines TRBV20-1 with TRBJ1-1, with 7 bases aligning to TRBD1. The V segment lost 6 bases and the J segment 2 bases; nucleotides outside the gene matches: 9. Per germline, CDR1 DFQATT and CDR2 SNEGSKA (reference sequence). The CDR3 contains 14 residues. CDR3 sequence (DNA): TGCAGTGCCCGACAGGGAAGAGGAAACACTGAAGCTTTCTTT. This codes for CSARQGRGNTEAFF.

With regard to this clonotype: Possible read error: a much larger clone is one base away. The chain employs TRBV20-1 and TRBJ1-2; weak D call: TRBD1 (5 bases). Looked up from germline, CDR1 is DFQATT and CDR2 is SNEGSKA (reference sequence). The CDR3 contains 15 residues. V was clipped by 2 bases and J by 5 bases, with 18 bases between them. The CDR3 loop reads CSARSRAGTRYGYTF. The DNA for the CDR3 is TGCAGTGCTAGAAGCAGGGCAGGGACCAGATATGGCTACACCTTC.

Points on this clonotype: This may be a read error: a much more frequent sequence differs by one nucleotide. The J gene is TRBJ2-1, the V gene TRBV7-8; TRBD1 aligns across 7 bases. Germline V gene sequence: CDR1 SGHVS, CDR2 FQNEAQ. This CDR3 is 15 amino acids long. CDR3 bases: TGTGCCAGCAGCTTAGTAGGGGGCTTCTACAGTGAGCAGTTCTTC. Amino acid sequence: CASSLVGGFYSEQFF. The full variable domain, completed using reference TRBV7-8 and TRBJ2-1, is GAGVSQSPRYKVAKRGQDVALRCDPISGHVSLFWYQQALGQGPEFLTYFQNEAQLDKSGLPSDRFFAERPEGSVSTLKIQRTQQEDSAVYLCASSLVGGFYSEQFFGPGTRLTVL.

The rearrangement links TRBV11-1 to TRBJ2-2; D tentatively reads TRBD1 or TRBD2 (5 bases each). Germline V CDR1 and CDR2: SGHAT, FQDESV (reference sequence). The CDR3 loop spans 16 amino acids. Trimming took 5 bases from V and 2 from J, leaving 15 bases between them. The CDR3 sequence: CASSEQQGPNTGELFF. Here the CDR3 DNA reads TGTGCCAGCAGCGAACAGCAGGGACCAAACACCGGGGAGCTGTTTTTT.

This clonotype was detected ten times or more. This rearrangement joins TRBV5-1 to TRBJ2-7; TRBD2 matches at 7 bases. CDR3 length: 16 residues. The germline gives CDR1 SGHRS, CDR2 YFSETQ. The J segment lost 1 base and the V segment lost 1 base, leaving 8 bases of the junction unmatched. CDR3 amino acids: CASSLNPGGGSYEQYF. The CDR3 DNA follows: TGCGCCAGCAGCTTGAATCCCGGGGGAGGGTCCTACGAGCAGTACTTC.

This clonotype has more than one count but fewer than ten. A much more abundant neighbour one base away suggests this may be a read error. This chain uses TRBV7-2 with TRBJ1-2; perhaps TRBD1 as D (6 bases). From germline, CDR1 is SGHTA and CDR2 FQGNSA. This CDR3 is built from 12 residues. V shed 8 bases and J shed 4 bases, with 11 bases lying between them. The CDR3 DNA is TGTGCCAGCCCGGGACACCTCTATGGCTACACCTTC. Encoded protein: CASPGHLYGYTF.

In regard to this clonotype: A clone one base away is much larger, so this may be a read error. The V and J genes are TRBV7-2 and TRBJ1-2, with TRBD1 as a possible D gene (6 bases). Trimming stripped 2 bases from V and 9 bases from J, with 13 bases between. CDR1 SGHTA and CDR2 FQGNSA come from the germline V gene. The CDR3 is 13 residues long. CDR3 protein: CASSLPGAQSYTF. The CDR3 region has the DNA TGTGCCAGCAGCTTACCGGGGGCGCAGAGCTACACCTTC.

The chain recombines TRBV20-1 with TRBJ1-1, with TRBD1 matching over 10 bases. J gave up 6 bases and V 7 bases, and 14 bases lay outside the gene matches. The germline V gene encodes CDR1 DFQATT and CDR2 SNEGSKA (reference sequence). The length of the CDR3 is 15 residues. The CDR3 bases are TGCAGTGGGTCGGGACAGGGGCGCAAAGCCTCTGAAGCTTTCTTT. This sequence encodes CSGSGQGRKASEAFF.

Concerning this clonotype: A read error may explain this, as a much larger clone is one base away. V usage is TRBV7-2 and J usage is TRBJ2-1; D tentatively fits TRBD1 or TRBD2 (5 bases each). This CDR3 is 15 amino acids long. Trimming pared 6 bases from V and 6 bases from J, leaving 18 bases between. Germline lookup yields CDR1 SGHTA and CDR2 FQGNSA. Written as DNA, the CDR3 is TGTGCCAGCAGTGCCGGGACCTCTACCTGCAATGAGCAGTTCTTC. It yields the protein CASSAGTSTCNEQFF. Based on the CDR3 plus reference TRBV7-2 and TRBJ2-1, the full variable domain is GAGVSQSPSNKVTEKGKDVELRCDPISGHTALYWYRQSLGQGLEFLIYFQGNSAPDKSGLPSDRFSAERTGGSVSTLTIQRTQQEDSAVYLCASSAGTSTCNEQFFGPGTRLTVL.

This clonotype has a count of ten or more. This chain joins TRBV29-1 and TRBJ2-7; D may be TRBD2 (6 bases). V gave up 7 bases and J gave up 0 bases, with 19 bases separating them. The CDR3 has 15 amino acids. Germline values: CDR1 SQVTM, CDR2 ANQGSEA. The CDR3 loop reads CSARGSGLSSYEQYF. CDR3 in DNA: TGCAGCGCCCGGGGGTCAGGACTCAGCTCCTACGAGCAGTACTTC.

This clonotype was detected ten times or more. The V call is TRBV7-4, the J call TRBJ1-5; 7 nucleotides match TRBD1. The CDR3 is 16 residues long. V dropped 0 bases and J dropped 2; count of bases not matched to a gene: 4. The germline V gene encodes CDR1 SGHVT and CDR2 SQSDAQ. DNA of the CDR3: TGTGCCAGCAGCTTAGCAGCGCAGGGGGGCAATCAGCCCCAGCATTTT. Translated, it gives CASSLAAQGGNQPQHF.

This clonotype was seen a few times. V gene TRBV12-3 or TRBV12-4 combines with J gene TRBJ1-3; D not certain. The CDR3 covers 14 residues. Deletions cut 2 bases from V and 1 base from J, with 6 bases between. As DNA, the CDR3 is TGTGCCAGCAGTTTAAGTAGTTCTGGAAACACCATATATTTT. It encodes CASSLSSSGNTIYF.

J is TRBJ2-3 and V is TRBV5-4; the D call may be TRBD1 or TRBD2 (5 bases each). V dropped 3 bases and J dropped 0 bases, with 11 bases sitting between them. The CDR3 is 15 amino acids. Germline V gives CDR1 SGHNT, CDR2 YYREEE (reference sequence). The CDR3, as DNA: TGTGCCAGCAGCTCCACCAGGGACAGCACAGATACGCAGTATTTT. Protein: CASSSTRDSTDTQYF.

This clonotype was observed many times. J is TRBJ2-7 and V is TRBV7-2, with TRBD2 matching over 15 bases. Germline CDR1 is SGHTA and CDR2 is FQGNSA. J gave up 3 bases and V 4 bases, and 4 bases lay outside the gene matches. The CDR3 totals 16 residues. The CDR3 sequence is CASSSGLAGGLYEQYF. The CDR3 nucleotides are TGTGCCAGCAGCTCCGGACTAGCGGGGGGGCTCTACGAGCAGTACTTC.

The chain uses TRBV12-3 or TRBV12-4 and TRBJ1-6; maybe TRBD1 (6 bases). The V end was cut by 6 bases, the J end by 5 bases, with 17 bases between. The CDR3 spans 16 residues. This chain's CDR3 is CASRSPYRVDNSPLHF. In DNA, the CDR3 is TGTGCCAGCAGGTCCCCCTACAGGGTAGATAATTCACCCCTCCACTTT.

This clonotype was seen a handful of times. CDR3 nucleotides: TGCAGTGCTAGAGATAATACCCTGAACACCGGGGAGCTGTTTTTT. It encodes CSARDNTLNTGELFF. The rearrangement uses TRBV20-1 and TRBJ2-2; D not certain. The V gene lost 0 bases and the J gene lost 1 base, with 9 bases spanning the gap. Germline V gene data show CDR1 as DFQATT and CDR2 as SNEGSKA (reference sequence). CDR3 length: 15 amino acids.

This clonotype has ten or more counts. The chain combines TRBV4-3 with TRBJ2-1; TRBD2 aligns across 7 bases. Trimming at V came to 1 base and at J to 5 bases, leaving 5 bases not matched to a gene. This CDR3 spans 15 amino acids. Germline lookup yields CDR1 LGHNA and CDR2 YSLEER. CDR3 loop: CASSQGWGGNNEQFF. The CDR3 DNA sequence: TGCGCCAGCAGCCAAGGGTGGGGGGGAAACAATGAGCAGTTCTTC.

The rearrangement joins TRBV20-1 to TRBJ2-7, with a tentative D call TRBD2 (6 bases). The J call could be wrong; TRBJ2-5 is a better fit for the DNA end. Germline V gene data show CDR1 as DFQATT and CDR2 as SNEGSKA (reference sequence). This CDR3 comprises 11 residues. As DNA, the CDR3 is TGCAGTGCCCCGGGGAGGGAGACCCAGTACTTC. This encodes CSAPGRETQYF.

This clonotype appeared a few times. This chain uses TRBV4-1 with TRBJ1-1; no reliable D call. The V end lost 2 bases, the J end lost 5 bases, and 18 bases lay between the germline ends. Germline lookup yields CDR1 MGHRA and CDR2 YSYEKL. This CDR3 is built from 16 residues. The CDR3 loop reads CASSQYWALVGTEAFF. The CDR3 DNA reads TGCGCCAGCAGCCAATACTGGGCCCTCGTCGGGACTGAAGCTTTCTTT.

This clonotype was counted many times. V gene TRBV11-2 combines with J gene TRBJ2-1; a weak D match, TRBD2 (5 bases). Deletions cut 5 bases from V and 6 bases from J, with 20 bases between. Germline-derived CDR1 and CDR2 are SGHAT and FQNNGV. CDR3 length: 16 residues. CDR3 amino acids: CASSKGRNYGINEQFF. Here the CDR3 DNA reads TGTGCCAGCAGCAAAGGAAGGAACTACGGGATCAATGAGCAGTTCTTC.

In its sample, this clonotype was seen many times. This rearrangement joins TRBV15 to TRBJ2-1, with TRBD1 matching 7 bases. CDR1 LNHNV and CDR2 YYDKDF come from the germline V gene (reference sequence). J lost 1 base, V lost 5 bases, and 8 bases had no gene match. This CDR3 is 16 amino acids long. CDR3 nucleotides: TGTGCCACCAGCCGAGTCCGGACAGGATCCTACAATGAGCAGTTCTTC. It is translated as CATSRVRTGSYNEQFF.

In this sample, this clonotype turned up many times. The CDR3 sequence is CASSLTGTGSSGANVLTF. The CDR3 bases are TGTGCCAGCTCACTGACCGGGACAGGCAGCTCTGGGGCCAACGTCCTGACTTTC. The chain couples TRBV18 to TRBJ2-6; 8 bases line up with TRBD1. Trimming at V came to 4 bases and at J to 0 bases, leaving 8 bases not matched to a gene. There are 18 residues in the CDR3. The germline V gene encodes CDR1 KGHSH and CDR2 LQKENI.

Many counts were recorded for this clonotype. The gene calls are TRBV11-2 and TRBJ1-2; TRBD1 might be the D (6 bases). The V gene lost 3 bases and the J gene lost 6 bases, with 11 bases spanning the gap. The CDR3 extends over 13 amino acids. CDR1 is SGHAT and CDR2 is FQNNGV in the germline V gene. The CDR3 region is CASSLFRGDGYTF. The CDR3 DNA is TGTGCCAGCAGCTTGTTCAGGGGAGATGGCTACACCTTC.

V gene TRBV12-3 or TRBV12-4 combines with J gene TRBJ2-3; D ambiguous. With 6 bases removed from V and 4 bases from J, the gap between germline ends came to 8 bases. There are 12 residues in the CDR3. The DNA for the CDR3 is TGTGCCAGCAGACTGAACGCAGATACGCAGTATTTT. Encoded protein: CASRLNADTQYF.